A selection of T cell receptor beta chains follows, all from one sample in a study of T cells and Merkel cell carcinoma outcomes. Assay: immunoSEQ multiplex PCR; the TCRdb copy retains only in-frame clones and omits some. The profile covers about 6,400 clones, with just under 75% appearing a single time and about 14% taken by the ten largest. Sequences were obtained from tumor tissue from Merkel cell carcinoma. These receptors all stem from a human donor with Merkel cell carcinoma. Some clones in this sample may be carry-over from other donors' samples. Each CDR3 is given with its conserved first and last residue. The order of the fields is CDR3 protein, CDR3 DNA, V gene, clone size, D gene, J gene. D genes are given only for firm matches. The size entry is marked missing in some rows and otherwise reads once, few, many or a size class.

CASSQGPVYGYTF	TGTGCCAGCAGCCAAGGACCCGTCTATGGCTACACCTTC	TRBV7-2	-	-	TRBJ1-2
CASSHDRGYEQYF	TGTGCCAGCAGCCATGACAGGGGCTACGAGCAGTACTTC	TRBV5-4	-	TRBD1	TRBJ2-7
CASSVGVAGETQYF	TGTGCCAGCAGCGTAGGAGTCGCAGGGGAGACCCAGTACTTC	TRBV9	few	-	TRBJ2-5
CASRYGTYEQYF	TGTGCCAGCAGATATGGGACCTACGAGCAGTACTTC	TRBV6-5	few	-	TRBJ2-7
CASSPVQGFSETQYF	TGTGCCAGCTCACCCGTGCAGGGGTTTTCAGAGACCCAGTACTTC	TRBV18	-	-	TRBJ2-5
CSVESWNTGELFF	TGCAGCGTTGAAAGTTGGAACACCGGGGAGCTGTTTTTT	TRBV29-1	once	-	TRBJ2-2
CASSYFGNLYEQYF	TGTGCCAGCAGTTATTTCGGAAACCTCTACGAGCAGTACTTC	TRBV6-5	once	-	TRBJ2-7